This TCR beta chain was observed in a study of Ad26.COV2.S vaccination and SARS-CoV-2 variants. The overall study: Doses of Ad26.COV2.S were injected into muscle once or twice, 56 days apart.

Study-wide findings and caveats: Spike-specific CD8+ and CD4+ T cell responses reportedly showed substantial breadth after vaccination. The TCR-based breadth and depth measures might underestimate overall T cell responses.

This table comes from immunoSEQ multiplex PCR, and its TCRdb copy is limited to in-frame clones, with some not included. Among about 350,000 clones listed, about 85% were seen once. Remarks on this clone: The antigen remains undetermined.

Treatment: approximately 18 received Ad26.COV2.S at low or high dose, single or two shots; several received placebo; per-sample allocation not given. The study sampled participants on day 63 after the first vaccine or placebo injection. It was an adult aged 18-55 years in Boston who was the donor. The origin of this receptor is a person aged 18-65 years who received the Ad26.COV2.S COVID-19 vaccine or a placebo. The specimen comprised peripheral blood, sampled in a trial of Ad26.COV2.S vaccine versus placebo.

For the CDR3, the DNA is TGTGCCAGCAGCCATCTCCTTGAAGCTTTCTTT. Residues: CASSHLLEAFF. This chain links TRBV6-5 with TRBJ1-1; no clear D. V dropped 6 bases and J dropped 7 bases, with 9 bases sitting between them. This CDR3 has 11 amino acids. The V gene's germline CDR1 is MNHEY and CDR2 SVGAGI.